This T cell receptor (beta chain) was identified during a study of shared clonotypes between healthy human individuals. Terminally differentiated effector memory CD45RA+ cells were excluded by CCR7 positive selection of CD45RO-negative cells. Donation came from healthy HIV-negative adults that had no recent acute infections or vaccinations. In regard to this clone: Its antigen is not identified.

Overall study findings and caveats: Investigators expected sequencing depth to affect clonotype sharing among donors. In contrast to clonotypes shared by all four donors, non-shared clonotypes had lower generation probabilities.

V dropped 8 bases and J dropped 8; count of bases not matched to a gene: 10. The CDR3 is 14 residues long. Looked up from germline, CDR1 is SEHNR and CDR2 is FQNEAQ (reference sequence). In the study's own analysis: Junction-only immunoSEQ sequences carried no quality scores, so filtering differed. Sequencing was performed with immunoSEQ multiplex PCR; in TCRdb, only in-frame clones are kept and a portion is missing. For V, J and clone size, that table is used; D and trimming come from the DNA. The sample yields 660,000 or so clones, 96% seen once. This clonotype was obtained from a woman under 40 in good health. Source material: naive CD8+ T cells sorted from blood. The chain has TRBV7-9 and TRBJ2-1; 9 bases map to TRBD2. The CDR3 DNA reads as TGTGCCAGCGCCAGGGCGGCGGGAGGGCATGAGCAGTTCTTC. This gives the protein CASARAAGGHEQFF.